This TCR beta chain was profiled in a study of shared clonotypes between healthy human individuals. On this clone: As yet, its antigen is unknown.

V was trimmed by 3 bases and J by 4 bases, leaving 3 bases between them. Germline values: CDR1 SGHNT, CDR2 YYREEE (reference sequence). The length of the CDR3 is 11 residues. Cells designated naive CD8 were CD45RO-negative and were positively selected for CCR7, with terminally differentiated effector memory CD45RA+ cells excluded. Donors were Caucasian adults residing in Nashville, Tennessee, USA. Findings and limits, study-wide: Among donors, sharing of clonotypes was expected to be affected by sequencing depth. Generation probability values for non-shared clonotypes were lower than those for clonotypes shared by all four donors. Larger estimated richness was generally recorded for naive subsets relative to memory subsets.

Generated by immunoSEQ multiplex PCR, the TCRdb table keeps only in-frame clones and is missing some. The data hold about 1,800,000 clones, with 85% to 95% observed a single time. The clonotype comes from a man between 18 and 35 years old in good health. The chain uses TRBV5-4 and TRBJ2-3; D unclear. The sequenced material came from naive CD8+ T cells sorted from blood. CDR3 sequence reads: CASSSADTQYF. CDR3 nucleotides: TGTGCCAGCAGCTCAGCAGATACGCAGTATTTT. The variable domain in full, completed from reference TRBV5-4 and TRBJ2-3, reads ETGVTQSPTHLIKTRGQQVTLRCSSQSGHNTVSWYQQALGQGPQFIFQYYREEENGRGNFPPRFSGLQFPNYSSELNVNALELDDSALYLCASSSADTQYFGPGTRLTVL.